This TCR beta chain appears in the sequencing data of a study of blood T cell repertoires in COVID-19. About the study: The study drew acute and convalescent COVID-19 samples from the United States, Italy and Spain.

This clone appeared a few times. This CDR3 region has 12 residues. Germline V CDR1 and CDR2: GTSNPN, SVGIG (reference sequence). V gave up 5 bases and J gave up 3 bases; unmatched junction bases: 2. Generated by immunoSEQ multiplex PCR, the TCRdb table keeps only in-frame clones and is missing some. Among a few hundred thousand clones listed, roughly 89% were seen once. The V and J genes are TRBV30 and TRBJ1-2; 8 nucleotides agree with TRBD1. The source is a middle-aged woman who had recovered from COVID-19. Sequencing was carried out using peripheral blood. The CDR3 reads CAWGQGHYGYTF. The CDR3 DNA sequence: TGTGCCTGGGGACAGGGACACTATGGCTACACCTTC.